The clone carrying this T cell receptor (beta chain) was found a few times. The antigen remains unidentified. A multiplex PCR was run with 60 Vbeta primers and 13 Jbeta primers. Libraries were prepared by immunoSEQ multiplex PCR; TCRdb keeps only in-frame clonotypes and omits some of them. This repertoire shows about 140,000 clones, roughly 79% found once; its top ten account for about 1.4%. This CDR3 is 13 amino acids long. The V end was cut by 4 bases, the J end by 4 bases, with 8 bases between. Germline V lookup: CDR1 SGHTA, CDR2 FQGNSA. Each donor was healthy, and each was a bone marrow donor. The sample is drawn from a study of cytomegalovirus exposure and HLA in healthy donors. Study-wide findings and caveats: Sequencing likely produced, as an artifact, a cluster of highly shared sequence variants.

This sequence joins TRBV7-2 and TRBJ2-1, with D perhaps TRBD2 (6 bases). The sequencing input was PBMCs. The clonotype comes from a man younger than 45 in good health and CMV-seropositive. CDR3 residues: CASSSDYYNEQFF. CDR3 sequence (DNA): TGTGCCAGCAGCTCGGACTATTACAATGAGCAGTTCTTC.